This T cell receptor beta chain was obtained from a study of T cells in Graves' hyperthyroidism and ophthalmopathy. Study outcomes and limitations: In validation, the model predicted ophthalmopathy. These predictions came a median roughly 6 months before onset. Also found in blood were most expanded thyroid clonotypes above 0.001.

Amplification of TCR beta CDR3 regions was performed using RNA transcripts as template. The TCR CDR3 was amplified in a first-round RT-PCR using the HTBI primer set. One entry per CDR3 protein, called by TCRdb with MiXCR from the multiplex PCR reads. There are 460,000 or so distinct CDR3 sequences in the sample; about 15% occur only once, and less than 20% lies in the top ten. V lost 6 bases to trimming and J lost 0 bases, with 9 bases between them. The CDR3 sequence is 13 residues long. Germline CDR1 is KGHSH and CDR2 is LQKENI. There are many counts of this clonotype. What it binds is not known. If no ophthalmopathy progression occurred within 18 months, Graves' hyperthyroidism was stable. Cells are PBMCs isolated from about 10 ml of fresh blood.

This receptor was obtained from a woman under 30 with Graves' hyperthyroidism. The specimen sequenced was blood. The gene calls are TRBV18 and TRBJ2-7; D may be TRBD1 (5 bases). The CDR3 region is CASSQTASYEQYV. The CDR3 DNA is TGTGCCAGCTCGCAGACAGCCTCCTACGAGCAGTACGTC.